The 13 T cell receptor beta chains below were found in one sample sequenced in a study of T cell changes during pregnancy in multiple sclerosis. Clones were read by immunoSEQ multiplex PCR, and TCRdb kept only the in-frame ones, dropping some. The table includes around 43,000 clones, approximately 90% detected once. This specimen consisted of CD4+ T cells from peripheral blood mononuclear cells, obtained before pregnancy. These receptor sequences come from a female donor with multiple sclerosis, enrolled in a pregnancy study.

The V call is TRBV19, the J call TRBJ1-4, with D possibly matching TRBD1 (6 bases). Trimming pared 5 bases from V and 8 bases from J, leaving 12 bases between. This CDR3 is 13 amino acids long. Germline loops: CDR1 LNHDA, CDR2 SQIVND (reference sequence). CDR3 DNA: TGTGCCAGTAGTTCAAGACAGGAGGAAAAACTGTTTTTT. Its translation is CASSSRQEEKLFF.

The chain couples TRBV18 to TRBJ2-1; tentative D call: TRBD2 (5 bases). V was cut by 0 bases and J by 12 bases, with 12 bases left in between. The germline V gene encodes CDR1 KGHSH and CDR2 LQKENI. This CDR3 has 13 amino acids. The CDR3 spells CASSPPVARGQFF. As DNA, the CDR3 is TGTGCCAGCTCACCACCGGTAGCGAGAGGGCAGTTCTTC.

This chain uses TRBV5-6 with TRBJ1-2; 7 nucleotides align to TRBD1. Germline lookup yields CDR1 SGHDT and CDR2 YYEEEE. The V gene end was trimmed by 0 bases and the J gene end by 2 bases; junction bases not matched to a gene: 4. The CDR3 extends over 15 amino acids. This CDR3 reads CASSLVEGANYGYTF. The CDR3 DNA sequence: TGTGCCAGCAGCTTGGTTGAGGGGGCAAACTATGGCTACACCTTC.

The chain recombines TRBV7-9 with TRBJ1-1, with 7 positions matching TRBD1. The V segment lost 0 bases and the J segment 11 bases; nucleotides outside the gene matches: 3. Germline CDR1 is SEHNR and CDR2 is FQNEAQ (reference sequence). The CDR3 extends over 12 amino acids. The CDR3 loop reads CASSLAVRGAFF. CDR3 bases: TGTGCCAGCAGCTTAGCGGTCAGGGGGGCTTTCTTT.

V and J are TRBV10-1 and TRBJ2-5; TRBD1 matches at 7 bases. Germline-derived CDR1 and CDR2 are WNHNN and SYGVQD (reference sequence). The CDR3 is made up of 17 amino acids. Losses at the gene ends were 0 bases for V and 6 bases for J; bases not matched to a gene: 13. The CDR3 coding sequence is TGCGCCAGCAGTGAGTCGACTCGGGGACAGTTGGGGAAGACCCAGTACTTC. This encodes CASSESTRGQLGKTQYF.

The chain combines TRBV5-6 with TRBJ2-1, with 14 nucleotides matching TRBD2. Germline trimming cut 4 bases from V and 5 bases from J; bases unmatched to any gene: 8. Germline-derived CDR1 and CDR2 are SGHDT and YYEEEE. The CDR3 is made up of 17 amino acids. Here the CDR3 reads CASSATSGRVGHNEQFF. For the CDR3, the DNA is TGTGCCAGCAGCGCGACTAGCGGGAGGGTGGGGCACAATGAGCAGTTCTTC.

This chain links TRBV30 with TRBJ1-2, with 8 positions matching TRBD1. CDR1 is GTSNPN, CDR2 SVGIG, per germline (reference sequence). The J segment lost 7 bases and the V segment lost 1 base, leaving 2 bases of the junction unmatched. The CDR3 is 12 amino acids. In nucleotides, the CDR3 is TGTGCCTGGAGTGGTACAGGGGGTGGCTACACCTTC. Translating gives CAWSGTGGGYTF.

V gene TRBV5-1 combines with J gene TRBJ2-1, with 9 bases lining up with TRBD2. V lost 4 bases to trimming and J lost 9 bases; unmatched junction nucleotides: 8. The germline gives CDR1 SGHRS, CDR2 YFSETQ. This CDR3 is built from 14 residues. The CDR3 DNA is TGCGCCAGCAGCGTGGGACTAGCTTTCGGTGAGCAGTTCTTC. Translating it yields CASSVGLAFGEQFF. Drawing the rest from reference TRBV5-1 and TRBJ2-1, the complete variable domain is KAGVTQTPRYLIKTRGQQVTLSCSPISGHRSVSWYQQTPGQGLQFLFEYFSETQRNKGNFPGRFSGRQFSNSRSEMNVSTLELGDSALYLCASSVGLAFGEQFFGPGTRLTVL.

This clone is a singleton in its sample. The V and J genes are TRBV6-1 and TRBJ1-2, with D hard to call. The CDR3 consists of 15 residues. V was clipped by 1 base and J by 5 bases, with 14 bases between them. Germline loops: CDR1 MNHNS, CDR2 SASEGT. CDR3 nucleotides: TGTGCCAGCAGTGAAGTCTCAGGCCAACGTTATGGCTACACCTTC. Amino acids: CASSEVSGQRYGYTF.

The V call is TRBV6-1, the J call TRBJ2-7; no reliable D call. The V and J ends lost 4 bases and 0 bases respectively, with 13 bases between them. The CDR3 spans 15 residues. Germline V gives CDR1 MNHNS, CDR2 SASEGT. In nucleotides, the CDR3 is TGTGCCAGCAGTGTCTCAGCGACCAACTCCTACGAGCAGTACTTC. This codes for CASSVSATNSYEQYF.

The chain employs TRBV2 and TRBJ2-7; D is unresolved. Per the germline V gene, CDR1 is SNHLY and CDR2 is FYNNEI. The CDR3 runs to 14 residues. The V and J ends lost 6 bases and 2 bases respectively, with 14 bases between them. The CDR3 loop reads CASSLGANPYEQYF. The CDR3, as DNA: TGTGCCAGCAGCCTAGGTGCAAACCCCTACGAGCAGTACTTC.

The gene calls are TRBV12-2 and TRBJ2-6; the table's D call of TRBD1 was not tested on the DNA. TRBV12-2 is listed as a pseudogene. This CDR3 has 18 amino acids. The CDR3 DNA sequence: TGTGCAAGTCGCTTAGCGGCGGGACAGGGGACTGGGGCCAACGTCCTGACTTTC. This sequence encodes CASRLAAGQGTGANVLTF.

V and J are TRBV7-2 and TRBJ1-2, with TRBD1 as a possible D gene (5 bases). Germline assignment: CDR1 SGHTA and CDR2 FQGNSA. Trimming stripped 2 bases from V and 0 bases from J, with 13 bases between. The CDR3 covers 16 residues. The CDR3 DNA reads TGTGCCAGCAGCTTAAGTCGACAGACTTCTAACTATGGCTACACCTTC. This codes for CASSLSRQTSNYGYTF.